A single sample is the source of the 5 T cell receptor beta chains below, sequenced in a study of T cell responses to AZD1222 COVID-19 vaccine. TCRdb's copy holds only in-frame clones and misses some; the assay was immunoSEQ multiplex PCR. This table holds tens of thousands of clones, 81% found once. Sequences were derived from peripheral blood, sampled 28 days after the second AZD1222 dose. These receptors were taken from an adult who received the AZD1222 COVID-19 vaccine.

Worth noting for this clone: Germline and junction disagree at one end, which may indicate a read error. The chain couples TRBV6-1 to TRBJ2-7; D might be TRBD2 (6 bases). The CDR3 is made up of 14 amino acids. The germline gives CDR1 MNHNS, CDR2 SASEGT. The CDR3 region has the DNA TGTGCCAGCAGCGAAGGTGCGGGACGAGACGAGCAGTACTTC. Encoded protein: CASSEGAGRDEQYF.

The CDR3 region has the DNA TGTGCCAGCAGCTTAGGTTTTCTAGCGGGAGTTCCAGATACGCAGTATTTT. The encoded protein is CASSLGFLAGVPDTQYF. The rearrangement uses TRBV7-2 and TRBJ2-3, with TRBD2 identical over 10 bases. Germline V gene sequence: CDR1 SGHTA, CDR2 FQGNSA. J lost 4 bases, V lost 1 base, and 8 bases had no gene match. The CDR3 totals 17 residues.

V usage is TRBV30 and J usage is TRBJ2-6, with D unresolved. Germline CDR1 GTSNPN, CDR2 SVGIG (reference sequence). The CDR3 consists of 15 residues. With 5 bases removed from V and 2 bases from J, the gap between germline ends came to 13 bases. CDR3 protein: CAWFRHWPGANVLTF. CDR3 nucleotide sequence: TGTGCCTGGTTTCGACACTGGCCTGGGGCCAACGTCCTGACTTTC.

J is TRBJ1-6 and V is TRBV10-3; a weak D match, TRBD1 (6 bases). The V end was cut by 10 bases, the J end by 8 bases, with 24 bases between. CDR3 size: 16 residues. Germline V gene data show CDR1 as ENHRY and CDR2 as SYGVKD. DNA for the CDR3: TGTGCCACCAAAACCCCGGGGGGGGGCGGGGATTCACCCCTCCACTTT. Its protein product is CATKTPGGGGDSPLHF.

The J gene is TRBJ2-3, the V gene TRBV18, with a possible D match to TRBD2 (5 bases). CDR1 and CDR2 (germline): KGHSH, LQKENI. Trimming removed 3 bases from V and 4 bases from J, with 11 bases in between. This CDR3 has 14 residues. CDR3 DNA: TGTGCCAGCTCACCCATACGGGGAGCAGATACGCAGTATTTT. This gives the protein CASSPIRGADTQYF.